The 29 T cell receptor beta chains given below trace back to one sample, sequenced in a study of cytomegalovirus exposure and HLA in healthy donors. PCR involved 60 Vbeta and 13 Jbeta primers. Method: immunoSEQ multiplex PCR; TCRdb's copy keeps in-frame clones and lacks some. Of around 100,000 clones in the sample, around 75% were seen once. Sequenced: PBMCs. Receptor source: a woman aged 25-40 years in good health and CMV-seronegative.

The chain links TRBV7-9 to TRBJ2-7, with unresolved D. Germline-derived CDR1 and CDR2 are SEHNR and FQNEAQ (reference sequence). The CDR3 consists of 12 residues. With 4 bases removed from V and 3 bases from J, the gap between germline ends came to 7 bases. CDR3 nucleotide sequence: TGTGCCAGCAGCTCGCAGGACTACGAGCAGTACTTC. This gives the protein CASSSQDYEQYF.

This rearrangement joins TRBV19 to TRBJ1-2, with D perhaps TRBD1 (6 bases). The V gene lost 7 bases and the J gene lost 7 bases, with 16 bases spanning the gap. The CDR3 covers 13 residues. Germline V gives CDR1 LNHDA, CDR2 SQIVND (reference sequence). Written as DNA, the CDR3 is TGTGCCAGTATTAATCTGGGGGCTAGTGGCTACACCTTC. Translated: CASINLGASGYTF.

CDR3 in amino acids: CASSYPIQGPYGYTF. Written as DNA, the CDR3 is TGTGCCAGCAGTTATCCCATACAGGGACCCTATGGCTACACCTTC. J is TRBJ1-2 and V is TRBV6-6, with D maybe TRBD1 (6 bases). CDR1 MNHNY and CDR2 SVGAGI come from the germline V gene (reference sequence). This CDR3 has 15 amino acids. The V end was cut by 3 bases, the J end by 4 bases, with 15 bases between.

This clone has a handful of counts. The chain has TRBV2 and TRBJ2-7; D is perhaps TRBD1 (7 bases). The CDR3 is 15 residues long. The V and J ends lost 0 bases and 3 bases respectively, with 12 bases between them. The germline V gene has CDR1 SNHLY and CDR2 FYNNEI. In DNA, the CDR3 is TGTGCCAGCAGTGAAGCGGGCAGGGGGGACTACGAGCAGTACTTC. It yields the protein CASSEAGRGDYEQYF.

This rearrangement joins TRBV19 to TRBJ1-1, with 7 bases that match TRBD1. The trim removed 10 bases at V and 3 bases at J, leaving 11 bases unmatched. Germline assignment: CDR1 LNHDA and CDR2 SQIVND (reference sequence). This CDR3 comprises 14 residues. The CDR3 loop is CATLSTGPYTEAFF. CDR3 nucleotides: TGTGCCACTTTATCGACAGGGCCCTACACTGAAGCTTTCTTT.

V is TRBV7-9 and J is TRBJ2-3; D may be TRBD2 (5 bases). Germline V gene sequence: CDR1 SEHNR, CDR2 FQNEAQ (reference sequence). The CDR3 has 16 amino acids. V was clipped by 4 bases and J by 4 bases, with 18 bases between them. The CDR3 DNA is TGTGCCAGCAGCTACCGAGCCGGAGGTACCCCAGATACGCAGTATTTT. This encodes CASSYRAGGTPDTQYF.

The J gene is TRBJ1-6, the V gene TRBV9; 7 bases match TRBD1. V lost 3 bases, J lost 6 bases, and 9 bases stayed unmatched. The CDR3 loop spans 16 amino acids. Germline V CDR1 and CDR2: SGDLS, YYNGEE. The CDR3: CASSAAHRGSNSPLHF. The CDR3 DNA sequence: TGTGCCAGCAGCGCAGCTCACAGGGGTTCTAATTCACCCCTCCACTTT.

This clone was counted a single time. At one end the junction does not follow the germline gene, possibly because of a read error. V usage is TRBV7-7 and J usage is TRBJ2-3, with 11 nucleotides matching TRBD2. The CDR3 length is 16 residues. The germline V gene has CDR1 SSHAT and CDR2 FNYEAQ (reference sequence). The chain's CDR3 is CASSQTSGGNTDTQYF. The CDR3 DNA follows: TGTGCTAGCAGCCAAACTAGCGGGGGAAACACAGATACGCAGTATTTT.

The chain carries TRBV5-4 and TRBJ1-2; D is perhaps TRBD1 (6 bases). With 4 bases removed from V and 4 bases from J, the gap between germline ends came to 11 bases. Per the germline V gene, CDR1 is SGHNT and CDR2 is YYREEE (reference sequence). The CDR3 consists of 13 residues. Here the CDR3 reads CASSGDTFYGYTF. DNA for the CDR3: TGTGCCAGCAGCGGGGACACCTTCTATGGCTACACCTTC.

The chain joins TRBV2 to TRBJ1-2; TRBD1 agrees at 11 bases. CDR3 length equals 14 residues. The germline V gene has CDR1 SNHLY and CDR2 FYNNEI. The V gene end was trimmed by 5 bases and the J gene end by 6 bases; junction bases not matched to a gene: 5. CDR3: CASSLGQGADGYTF. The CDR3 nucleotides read TGTGCCAGCAGTCTAGGACAGGGGGCAGATGGCTACACCTTC.

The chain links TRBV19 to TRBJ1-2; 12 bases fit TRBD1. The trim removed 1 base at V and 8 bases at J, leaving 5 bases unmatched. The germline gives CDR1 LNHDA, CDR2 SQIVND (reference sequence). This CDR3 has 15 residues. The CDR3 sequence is CASSIVGTGGRGYTF. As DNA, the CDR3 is TGTGCCAGTAGTATAGTGGGGACAGGGGGCCGCGGCTACACCTTC. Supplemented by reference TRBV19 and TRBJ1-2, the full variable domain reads DGGITQSPKYLFRKEGQNVTLSCEQNLNHDAMYWYRQDPGQGLRLIYYSQIVNDFQKGDIAEGYSVSREKKESFPLTVTSAQKNPTAFYLCASSIVGTGGRGYTFGSGTRLTVV.

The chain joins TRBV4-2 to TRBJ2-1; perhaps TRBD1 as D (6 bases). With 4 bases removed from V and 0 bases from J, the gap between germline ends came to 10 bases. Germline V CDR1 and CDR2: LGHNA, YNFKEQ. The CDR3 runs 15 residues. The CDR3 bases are TGTGCCAGCAGCCCCCAGGGGCGCTCCTACAATGAGCAGTTCTTC. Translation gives CASSPQGRSYNEQFF.

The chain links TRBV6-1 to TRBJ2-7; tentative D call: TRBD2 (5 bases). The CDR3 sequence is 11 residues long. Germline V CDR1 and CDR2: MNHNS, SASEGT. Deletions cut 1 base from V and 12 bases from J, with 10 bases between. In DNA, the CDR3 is TGTGCCAGCAGTGAAGACCCGGGGTGGTACTTC. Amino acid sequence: CASSEDPGWYF.

The CDR3 DNA sequence: TGTGCCTTTTCGAAGGGGGAGCAGTACTTC. Translating it yields CAFSKGEQYF. The chain uses TRBV30 and TRBJ2-7; TRBD1 is a possible D gene (5 bases). Germline V gene data show CDR1 as GTSNPN and CDR2 as SVGIG (reference sequence). The CDR3 covers 10 residues. V was clipped by 7 bases and J by 7 bases, with 11 bases between them. Looking up the rest from reference TRBV30 and TRBJ2-7 gives the full variable domain: SQTIHQWPATLVQPVGSPLSLECTVEGTSNPNLYWYRQAAGRGLQLLFYSVGIGQISSEVPQNLSASRPQDRQFILSSKKLLLSDSGFYLCAFSKGEQYFGPGTRLTVT.

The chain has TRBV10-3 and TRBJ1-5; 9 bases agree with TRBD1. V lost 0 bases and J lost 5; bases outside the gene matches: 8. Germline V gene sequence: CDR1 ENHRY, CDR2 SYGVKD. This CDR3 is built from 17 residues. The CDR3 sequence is CAISESGGGTGYQPQHF. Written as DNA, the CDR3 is TGTGCCATCAGTGAGTCGGGTGGTGGGACAGGGTATCAGCCCCAGCATTTT.

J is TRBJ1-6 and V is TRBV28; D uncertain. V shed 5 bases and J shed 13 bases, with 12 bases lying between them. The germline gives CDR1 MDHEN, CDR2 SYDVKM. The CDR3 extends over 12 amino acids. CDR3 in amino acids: CASSPVLIPLHF. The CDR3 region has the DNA TGTGCCAGCAGTCCCGTCCTAATCCCCCTCCACTTT.

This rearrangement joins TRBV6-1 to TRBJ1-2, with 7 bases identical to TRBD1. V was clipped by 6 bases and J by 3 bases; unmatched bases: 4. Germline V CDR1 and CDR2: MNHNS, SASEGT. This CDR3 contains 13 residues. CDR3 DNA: TGTGCCAGCAGCGCCGGGACAGACTATGGCTACACCTTC. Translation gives CASSAGTDYGYTF.

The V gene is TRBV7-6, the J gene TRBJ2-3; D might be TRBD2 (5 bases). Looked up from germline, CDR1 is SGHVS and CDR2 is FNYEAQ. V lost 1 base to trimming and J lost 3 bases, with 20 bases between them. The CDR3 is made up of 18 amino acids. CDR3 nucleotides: TGTGCCAGCAGCTTAGGCCCTCCGGACTCAGGAAGAACAGATACGCAGTATTTT. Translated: CASSLGPPDSGRTDTQYF.

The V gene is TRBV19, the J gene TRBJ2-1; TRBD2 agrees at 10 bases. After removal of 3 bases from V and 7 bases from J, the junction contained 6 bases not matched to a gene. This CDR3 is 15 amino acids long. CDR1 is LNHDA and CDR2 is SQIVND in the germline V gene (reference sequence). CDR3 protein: CASSMRRTSGNEQFF. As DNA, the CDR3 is TGTGCCAGTAGTATGAGGAGGACTAGCGGTAATGAGCAGTTCTTC.

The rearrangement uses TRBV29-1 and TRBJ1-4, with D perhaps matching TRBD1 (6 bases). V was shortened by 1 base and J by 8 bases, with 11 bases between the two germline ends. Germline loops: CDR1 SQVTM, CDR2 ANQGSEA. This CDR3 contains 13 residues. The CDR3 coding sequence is TGCAGCGTTGAAGGGACAGATGGCGAAAAACTGTTTTTT. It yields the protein CSVEGTDGEKLFF.

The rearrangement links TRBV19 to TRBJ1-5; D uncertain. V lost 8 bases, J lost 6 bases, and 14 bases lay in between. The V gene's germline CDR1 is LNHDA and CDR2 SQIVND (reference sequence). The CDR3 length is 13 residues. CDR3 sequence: CASATLDSQPQHF. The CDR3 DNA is TGTGCCAGTGCCACACTCGACTCTCAGCCCCAGCATTTT.

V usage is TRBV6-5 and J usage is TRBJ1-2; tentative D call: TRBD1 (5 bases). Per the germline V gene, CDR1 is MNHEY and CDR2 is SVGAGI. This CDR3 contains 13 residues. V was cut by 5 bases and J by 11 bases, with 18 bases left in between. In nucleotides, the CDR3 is TGTGCCAGCAGTGATACAGGTGGATTGGTTTACACCTTC. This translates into CASSDTGGLVYTF.

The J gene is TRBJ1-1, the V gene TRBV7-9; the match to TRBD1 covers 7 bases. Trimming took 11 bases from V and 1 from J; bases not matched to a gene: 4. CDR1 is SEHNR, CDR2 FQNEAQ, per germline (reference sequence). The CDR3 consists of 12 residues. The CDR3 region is CAGGTANTEAFF. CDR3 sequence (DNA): TGTGCCGGGGGGACAGCGAACACTGAAGCTTTCTTT.

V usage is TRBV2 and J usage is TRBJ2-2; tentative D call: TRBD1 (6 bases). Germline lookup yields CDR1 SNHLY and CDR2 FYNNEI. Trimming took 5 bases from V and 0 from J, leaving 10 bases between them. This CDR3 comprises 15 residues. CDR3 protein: CASSTGFPNTGELFF. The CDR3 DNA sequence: TGTGCCAGCAGTACAGGGTTTCCGAACACCGGGGAGCTGTTTTTT.

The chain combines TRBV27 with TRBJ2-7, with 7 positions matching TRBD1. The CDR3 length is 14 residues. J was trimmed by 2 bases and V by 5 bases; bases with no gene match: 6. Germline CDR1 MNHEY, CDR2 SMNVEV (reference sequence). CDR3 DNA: TGTGCCAGCAGTCGACAGGGACCTACCTACGAGCAGTACTTC. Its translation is CASSRQGPTYEQYF.

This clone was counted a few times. For the CDR3, the DNA is TGTGCCAGCAGCCCCGGACAGTCTACCGGGGAGCTGTTTTTT. This sequence encodes CASSPGQSTGELFF. The V gene is TRBV9, the J gene TRBJ2-2; D may be TRBD1 (6 bases). Trimming took off 4 bases at V and 5 bases at J, with 12 bases between the two ends. The CDR3 totals 14 residues. Germline V gene data show CDR1 as SGDLS and CDR2 as YYNGEE. Full variable domain (remainder filled in from reference TRBV9 and TRBJ2-2): DSGVTQTPKHLITATGQRVTLRCSPRSGDLSVYWYQQSLDQGLQFLIQYYNGEERAKGNILERFSAQQFPDLHSELNLSSLELGDSALYFCASSPGQSTGELFFGEGSRLTVL.

The CDR3: CASSRQLAGGWEQYF. CDR3 bases: TGTGCCAGCAGTAGACAACTAGCGGGAGGGTGGGAGCAGTACTTC. This chain connects TRBV27 to TRBJ2-7, with 13 bases matching TRBD2. The V gene's germline CDR1 is MNHEY and CDR2 SMNVEV (reference sequence). The length of the CDR3 is 15 residues. Unmatched junction bases numbered 8, after V lost 5 bases and J lost 7 bases.

The CDR3 sequence: CASSFEARLSGNTIYF. The CDR3 DNA is TGCGCCAGCAGCTTCGAGGCACGGCTGTCCGGAAACACCATATATTTT. V is TRBV5-1 and J is TRBJ1-3; no reliable D call. This CDR3 is 16 amino acids long. Germline assignment: CDR1 SGHRS and CDR2 YFSETQ. Trimming removed 2 bases from V and 4 bases from J, with 16 bases in between.

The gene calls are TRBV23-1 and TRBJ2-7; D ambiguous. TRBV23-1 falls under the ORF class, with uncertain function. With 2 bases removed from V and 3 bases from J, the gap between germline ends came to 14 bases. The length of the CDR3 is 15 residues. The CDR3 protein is CASSQMRRAFYEQYF. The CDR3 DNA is TGCGCCAGCAGTCAAATGAGGAGAGCTTTCTACGAGCAGTACTTC.